These 18 T cell receptor beta chains share one sample of origin, sequenced in a study of blood T cell repertoires in COVID-19 (TCRdb year 2020). Library preparation used the immunoSEQ multiplex PCR assay. TCRdb holds this immuneACCESS table with in-frame rearrangements only. Some clones are missing; in checked studies, unresolved V genes explain under half, and the rest has no known cause. The sample table records 76,000 or so clones; 86% of these occur just once. Of the sample, approximately 19% falls within the top ten clones. Specimen: peripheral blood. Receptors were obtained from a man aged 80 or over in a cohort sampled during active COVID-19.

The table lists this clone with a few counts. V gene TRBV10-3 combines with J gene TRBJ1-1, with 7 bases matching TRBD1. Germline trimming cut 3 bases from V and 6 bases from J; bases unmatched to any gene: 10. The germline V gene encodes CDR1 ENHRY and CDR2 SYGVKD. The CDR3 consists of 15 residues. DNA of the CDR3: TGTGCCATCAGTGATGGCCCCAGACAGGGTTCTGAAGCTTTCTTT. Its translation: CAISDGPRQGSEAFF.

In its sample, this clone was seen a few times. The V call is TRBV12-3 or TRBV12-4, the J call TRBJ1-2; no definite D call. The CDR3 is 12 amino acids. V lost 2 bases and J lost 6, with 7 bases in between. As DNA, the CDR3 is TGTGCCAGCAGTTTATCAGATCATGGCTACACCTTC. As protein: CASSLSDHGYTF.

The CDR3 spells CASCGVLDQPQHF. DNA of the CDR3: TGTGCCAGCTGCGGGGTTCTGGATCAGCCCCAGCATTTT. This chain joins TRBV6-6 and TRBJ1-5; no firm D call. This CDR3 comprises 13 residues. Trimming stripped 8 bases from V and 5 bases from J, with 13 bases between. From germline, CDR1 is MNHNY and CDR2 SVGAGI (reference sequence).

This chain links TRBV9 with TRBJ1-2; no definite D call. V was cut by 1 base and J by 4 bases, with 14 bases left in between. The CDR3 runs to 15 residues. Germline CDR1 reads SGDLS; CDR2 reads YYNGEE. CDR3 nucleotide sequence: TGTGCCAGCAGCGTATCGGCCTCAGGAGGCTATGGCTACACCTTC. Translating it yields CASSVSASGGYGYTF.

Only a few counts were recorded for this clone. V and J are TRBV5-8 and TRBJ2-2, with D perhaps matching TRBD2 (5 bases). The CDR3 spans 15 residues. Germline loops: CDR1 SGHTS, CDR2 YDEGEE. Trimming pared 6 bases from V and 1 base from J, leaving 13 bases between. The chain's CDR3 is CASTNAGLNTGELFF. Here the CDR3 DNA reads TGTGCCAGCACCAACGCAGGACTGAACACCGGGGAGCTGTTTTTT.

The V call is TRBV2, the J call TRBJ2-7; D unclear. Germline V lookup: CDR1 SNHLY, CDR2 FYNNEI. The CDR3 runs to 11 residues. The ends were cut back, 6 bases at V and 4 bases at J, with 7 bases in the middle. DNA of the CDR3: TGTGCCAGCAGATCGGTATACGAGCAGTACGTC. Its translation is CASRSVYEQYV.

The chain employs TRBV4-2 and TRBJ1-5; D gene unclear. This CDR3 contains 15 residues. V was shortened by 7 bases and J by 7 bases, with 20 bases between the two germline ends. CDR1 and CDR2 (germline): LGHNA, YNFKEQ. The CDR3 DNA is TGTGCCAGCACCCTCGGTACTACGGGAGAGCAGCCCCAGCATTTT. Translated, it gives CASTLGTTGEQPQHF.

This chain joins TRBV14 and TRBJ1-6; TRBD1 aligns across 8 bases. J gave up 0 bases and V 4 bases, and 2 bases lay outside the gene matches. The CDR3 loop spans 16 amino acids. Per germline, CDR1 SGHDN and CDR2 FVKESK. CDR3 region: CASSRTGSSYNSPLHF. The CDR3 nucleotides read TGTGCCAGCAGCCGGACAGGGAGCTCCTATAATTCACCCCTCCACTTT.

V is TRBV19 and J is TRBJ1-4, with D possibly matching TRBD1 (5 bases). V lost 6 bases and J lost 6, with 17 bases in between. CDR1 is LNHDA, CDR2 SQIVND, per germline (reference sequence). This CDR3 region has 15 residues. In DNA, the CDR3 is TGTGCCAGTAGCCCCATCACGGGGGAACATGAAAAACTGTTTTTT. Protein: CASSPITGEHEKLFF.

V and J are TRBV19 and TRBJ1-4; D remains unclear. This CDR3 has 15 amino acids. V gave up 1 base and J gave up 10 bases, with 16 bases separating them. The V gene's germline CDR1 is LNHDA and CDR2 SQIVND (reference sequence). In nucleotides, the CDR3 is TGTGCCAGTAGTATAGTCGGTGGACTGGAGGGAAAACTGTTTTTT. Residues: CASSIVGGLEGKLFF.

This chain joins TRBV11-2 and TRBJ2-1, with 13 bases that match TRBD2. Germline V gives CDR1 SGHAT, CDR2 FQNNGV. The CDR3 totals 15 residues. Unmatched junction bases numbered 0, after V lost 5 bases and J lost 2 bases. CDR3 region: CASSTSGGAYNEQFF. CDR3 nucleotide sequence: TGTGCCAGCAGCACTAGCGGGGGGGCCTACAATGAGCAGTTCTTC. Together with reference TRBV11-2 and TRBJ2-1, the CDR3 gives the full variable domain: EAGVAQSPRYKIIEKRQSVAFWCNPISGHATLYWYQQILGQGPKLLIQFQNNGVVDDSQLPKDRFSAERLKGVDSTLKIQPAKLEDSAVYLCASSTSGGAYNEQFFGPGTRLTVL.

The chain uses TRBV29-1 and TRBJ2-1; maybe TRBD2 (5 bases). Germline assignment: CDR1 SQVTM and CDR2 ANQGSEA. The V gene lost 4 bases and the J gene lost 15 bases, with 19 bases spanning the gap. CDR3 length: 12 amino acids. As DNA, the CDR3 is TGCAGCGTTGCCCATTCACTAGTATCTCCGTTCTTC. Encoded protein: CSVAHSLVSPFF.

This chain connects TRBV7-3 to TRBJ1-1; tentative D call: TRBD1 (5 bases). V was trimmed by 5 bases and J by 1 base, leaving 8 bases between them. This CDR3 is built from 13 residues. CDR1 SGHTA and CDR2 FQGTGA come from the germline V gene. The CDR3 DNA is TGTGCCAGCAGCCTCACAGGGAACACTGAAGCTTTCTTT. Translating it yields CASSLTGNTEAFF.

The chain employs TRBV5-5 and TRBJ2-7; 7 bases map to TRBD1. The V segment lost 4 bases and the J segment 2 bases; nucleotides outside the gene matches: 6. The CDR3 covers 14 residues. In germline, CDR1 is SGHKS, CDR2 YYEKEE (reference sequence). CDR3 region: CASSPTGSTYEQYV. CDR3 bases: TGTGCCAGCAGCCCGACAGGGTCCACCTACGAGCAGTACGTC.

This chain uses TRBV10-3 with TRBJ1-2; 7 bases match TRBD1. Per the germline V gene, CDR1 is ENHRY and CDR2 is SYGVKD. J gave up 3 bases and V 6 bases, and 4 bases lay outside the gene matches. The CDR3 covers 13 residues. CDR3 region: CAISRTGYYGYTF. The CDR3 DNA reads as TGTGCCATCAGCCGGACAGGTTACTATGGCTACACCTTC.

The CDR3, as DNA: TGTGCCAGCAGCGTGACGACAACCCAAGAGACCCAGTACTTC. It codes for CASSVTTTQETQYF. The chain links TRBV11-2 to TRBJ2-5; D not certain. This CDR3 comprises 14 residues. Per germline, CDR1 SGHAT and CDR2 FQNNGV. Trimming pared 5 bases from V and 1 base from J, leaving 11 bases between.

The V and J genes are TRBV25-1 and TRBJ1-5; D possibly corresponds to TRBD1 (5 bases). Deletions cut 5 bases from V and 2 bases from J, with 16 bases between. CDR3 length: 16 residues. Per germline, CDR1 MGHDK and CDR2 SYGVNS. Written as DNA, the CDR3 is TGTGCCAGCAGTCCTCCGGGGGGAATGGGCAATCAGCCCCAGCATTTT. As protein: CASSPPGGMGNQPQHF.

V usage is TRBV4-1 and J usage is TRBJ1-2; D perhaps matches TRBD1 (5 bases). The CDR3 extends over 16 amino acids. Germline CDR1 reads MGHRA; CDR2 reads YSYEKL. V was shortened by 2 bases and J by 1 base, with 14 bases between the two germline ends. The CDR3 spells CASSQPRGDLNYGYTF. Here the CDR3 DNA reads TGCGCCAGCAGCCAACCTCGGGGGGACCTTAACTATGGCTACACCTTC.